The 24 T cell receptor beta chains in this list originate from one sample, sequenced in a study of blood T cell repertoires in COVID-19. Sequencing used immunoSEQ multiplex PCR; TCRdb keeps in-frame clones, though not all of them. This table holds over 200,000 clones, over 75% found once. The source material was PBMCs or T cells enriched from blood (not recorded which). The receptors shown here come from a woman between 25 and 40 years old who had been exposed to COVID-19.

The chain combines TRBV7-9 with TRBJ2-5; 12 bases fit TRBD2. J lost 6 bases, V lost 3 bases, and 5 bases had no gene match. CDR3 length: 15 amino acids. Per germline, CDR1 SEHNR and CDR2 FQNEAQ (reference sequence). This chain's CDR3 is CASSLSSGRVKTQYF. The CDR3 DNA is TGTGCCAGCAGCTTGTCTAGCGGGAGGGTGAAGACCCAGTACTTC.

The rearrangement uses TRBV5-5 and TRBJ1-1; 7 bases map to TRBD1. Trimming at V came to 1 base and at J to 4 bases, leaving 10 bases not matched to a gene. The CDR3 spans 16 residues. Germline-derived CDR1 and CDR2 are SGHKS and YYEKEE (reference sequence). CDR3 residues: CASSLRFRTGATEAFF. As DNA, the CDR3 is TGTGCCAGCAGCTTGAGGTTCCGGACAGGCGCCACTGAAGCTTTCTTT.

The V and J genes are TRBV4-1 and TRBJ2-7; TRBD2 matches 8 bases. The trim removed 1 base at V and 4 bases at J, leaving 3 bases unmatched. The CDR3 is made up of 14 amino acids. CDR1 and CDR2 from the germline V gene are MGHRA and YSYEKL. DNA for the CDR3: TGCGCCAGCAGCCAAGGGGCTAGCGGGTACGAGCAGTACTTC. Translating it yields CASSQGASGYEQYF.

The chain links TRBV3-1 (or the pseudogene TRBV3-2) to TRBJ2-1; 11 bases agree with TRBD2. Germline V CDR1 and CDR2: LGHDT, YNNKEL (reference sequence). The CDR3 has 16 residues. The ends lost 3 bases at V and 3 bases at J; junction bases unmatched: 4. The CDR3 DNA reads as TGTGCCAGCAGCCAGGTTAGCGGGAGGGGCTACAATGAGCAGTTCTTC. It specifies CASSQVSGRGYNEQFF.

The J gene is TRBJ1-2, the V gene TRBV19; 8 positions agree with TRBD1. This CDR3 is 15 amino acids long. The germline V gene encodes CDR1 LNHDA and CDR2 SQIVND (reference sequence). V dropped 4 bases and J dropped 3; count of bases not matched to a gene: 7. CDR3 sequence: CASSTPQGGHYGYTF. The CDR3 nucleotides are TGTGCCAGTAGTACCCCACAGGGGGGCCACTATGGCTACACCTTC.

The rearrangement joins TRBV18 to TRBJ1-1; 9 nucleotides agree with TRBD1. V lost 2 bases and J lost 3; bases outside the gene matches: 1. This CDR3 is 14 amino acids long. Germline assignment: CDR1 KGHSH and CDR2 LQKENI. The CDR3 loop is CASSPGTGHTEAFF. CDR3 in DNA: TGTGCCAGCTCACCAGGGACAGGGCACACTGAAGCTTTCTTT.

This chain connects TRBV4-1 to TRBJ1-5; no definite D call. V lost 0 bases and J 0 bases, leaving 12 bases between the germline ends. Germline CDR1 is MGHRA and CDR2 is YSYEKL. CDR3 length: 17 residues. CDR3 nucleotide sequence: TGCGCCAGCAGCCAAGATCGTCGGGGTTATAGCAATCAGCCCCAGCATTTT. Its protein product is CASSQDRRGYSNQPQHF.

The V call is TRBV12-5, the J call TRBJ1-3, with D possibly being TRBD1 (5 bases). CDR1 is LGHNT and CDR2 is FRNRAP in the germline V gene. V lost 0 bases and J lost 0, with 9 bases in between. This CDR3 is built from 16 residues. DNA for the CDR3: TGTGCTAGTGGTTTGGTACAGGCGTTCTCTGGAAACACCATATATTTT. This translates into CASGLVQAFSGNTIYF.

The gene calls are TRBV11-2 and TRBJ1-6; maybe TRBD1 (6 bases). The V gene's germline CDR1 is SGHAT and CDR2 FQNNGV. Trimming pared 1 base from V and 7 bases from J, leaving 8 bases between. The CDR3 spans 14 residues. The CDR3 sequence: CASSLGQENSPLHF. DNA of the CDR3: TGTGCCAGCAGCTTAGGACAGGAGAATTCACCCCTCCACTTT.

J is TRBJ1-1 and V is TRBV10-3; 8 nucleotides agree with TRBD1. Trimming removed 10 bases from V and 11 bases from J; junction bases left unmatched: 18. The CDR3 covers 14 residues. In germline, CDR1 is ENHRY, CDR2 SYGVKD. CDR3 loop: CATHSTAGGDKAFF. In nucleotides, the CDR3 is TGTGCCACCCACAGCACGGCAGGGGGCGACAAGGCTTTCTTT.

The V gene is TRBV11-2, the J gene TRBJ1-1; the match to TRBD1 covers 10 bases. The germline V gene encodes CDR1 SGHAT and CDR2 FQNNGV. This CDR3 has 18 amino acids. V dropped 2 bases and J dropped 0; count of bases not matched to a gene: 9. The CDR3 region is CASSLRAGTGVMNTEAFF. The CDR3 coding sequence is TGTGCCAGCAGCTTAAGGGCCGGGACAGGGGTGATGAACACTGAAGCTTTCTTT.

This chain joins TRBV6-4 and TRBJ1-2; weak D call: TRBD1 (5 bases). Germline assignment: CDR1 MRHNA and CDR2 SNTAGT. V lost 6 bases and J 8 bases, leaving 19 bases between the germline ends. The length of the CDR3 is 14 residues. In DNA form, the CDR3 reads TGTGCCAGCAGGAGAATTACAGGTAGCGGAGGCTACACCTTC. Amino acid sequence: CASRRITGSGGYTF.

This clone was seen more than once but under ten times. The chain couples TRBV30 to TRBJ1-5; 7 bases map to TRBD1. Looked up from germline, CDR1 is GTSNPN and CDR2 is SVGIG (reference sequence). Trimming took 4 bases from V and 3 from J; bases not matched to a gene: 3. CDR3 length: 13 amino acids. DNA of the CDR3: TGTGCCTGGAATACAGGGGTCAATCAGCCCCAGCATTTT. Protein: CAWNTGVNQPQHF. Using reference TRBV30 and TRBJ1-5 for the parts outside the CDR3, the full variable domain is SQTIHQWPATLVQPVGSPLSLECTVEGTSNPNLYWYRQAAGRGLQLLFYSVGIGQISSEVPQNLSASRPQDRQFILSSKKLLLSDSGFYLCAWNTGVNQPQHFGDGTRLSIL.

This clone was seen only a few times. V and J are TRBV5-4 and TRBJ1-2; D ambiguous. This CDR3 contains 15 residues. V gave up 0 bases and J gave up 4 bases, with 13 bases separating them. CDR1 SGHNT and CDR2 YYREEE come from the germline V gene (reference sequence). The CDR3 here is CASSLDGGASYGYTF. The DNA of the CDR3 is TGTGCCAGCAGCTTGGATGGAGGCGCCAGCTATGGCTACACCTTC.

The chain employs TRBV30 and TRBJ1-6; perhaps TRBD1 as D (5 bases). This CDR3 comprises 13 residues. Germline CDR1 reads GTSNPN; CDR2 reads SVGIG (reference sequence). Trimming stripped 1 base from V and 7 bases from J, with 8 bases between. CDR3 sequence: CAWSGQSNSPLHF. The CDR3, as DNA: TGTGCCTGGAGTGGACAGTCAAATTCACCCCTCCACTTT.

V gene TRBV4-1 combines with J gene TRBJ2-3; 11 nucleotides line up with TRBD2. Looked up from germline, CDR1 is MGHRA and CDR2 is YSYEKL. V was clipped by 6 bases and J by 4 bases; unmatched bases: 9. CDR3 size: 16 residues. The CDR3 DNA reads TGCGCCAGCAGTATAACCACTAGCGGGAGTGCAGATACGCAGTATTTT. Protein sequence: CASSITTSGSADTQYF.

The V and J genes are TRBV18 and TRBJ2-2; no reliable D call. This CDR3 region has 11 residues. Trimming pared 5 bases from V and 9 bases from J, leaving 7 bases between. Germline CDR1 is KGHSH and CDR2 is LQKENI. In nucleotides, the CDR3 is TGTGCCAGCTCAAATTTAAGGGAGCTGTTTTTT. The encoded protein is CASSNLRELFF.

The chain employs TRBV3-1 (or the pseudogene TRBV3-2) and TRBJ2-1, with 12 bases that match TRBD2. Germline V lookup: CDR1 LGHDT, CDR2 YNNKEL (reference sequence). The CDR3 covers 18 residues. Losses at the gene ends were 6 bases for V and 6 bases for J; bases not matched to a gene: 15. CDR3 residues: CASSPGTSGPKPSNEQFF. Here the CDR3 DNA reads TGTGCCAGCAGTCCCGGGACTAGCGGGCCAAAGCCCTCCAATGAGCAGTTCTTC.

The rearrangement uses TRBV28 and TRBJ1-5, with D hard to call. V was trimmed by 3 bases and J by 6 bases, leaving 9 bases between them. This CDR3 spans 13 amino acids. CDR1 and CDR2 from the germline V gene are MDHEN and SYDVKM. CDR3 DNA: TGTGCCAGCAGTTTTTCGGGGAGTCAGCCCCAGCATTTT. It translates to CASSFSGSQPQHF.

The chain has TRBV6-1 and TRBJ2-1, with TRBD2 identical over 13 bases. Trimming at V came to 2 bases and at J to 8 bases, leaving 9 bases not matched to a gene. Looked up from germline, CDR1 is MNHNS and CDR2 is SASEGT. The CDR3 consists of 17 residues. Here the CDR3 DNA reads TGTGCCAGCAGTGAACGGACTAGCGGGAGTTTTAGCGATGAGCAGTTCTTC. Encoded protein: CASSERTSGSFSDEQFF.

This clone was recorded only once. The genes are TRBV5-1 and TRBJ2-3, with TRBD2 matching over 14 bases. This CDR3 comprises 18 residues. Germline V lookup: CDR1 SGHRS, CDR2 YFSETQ. V lost 0 bases and J lost 4; bases outside the gene matches: 7. CDR3 residues: CASSLAGTSGSAADTQYF. The CDR3 DNA is TGCGCCAGCAGCTTGGCCGGGACTAGCGGGAGCGCGGCAGATACGCAGTATTTT. Drawing the rest from reference TRBV5-1 and TRBJ2-3, the complete variable domain is KAGVTQTPRYLIKTRGQQVTLSCSPISGHRSVSWYQQTPGQGLQFLFEYFSETQRNKGNFPGRFSGRQFSNSRSEMNVSTLELGDSALYLCASSLAGTSGSAADTQYFGPGTRLTVL.

The rearrangement links TRBV7-9 to TRBJ1-2; possibly TRBD1 for D (6 bases). Germline V gene data show CDR1 as SEHNR and CDR2 as FQNEAQ (reference sequence). This CDR3 comprises 15 residues. The ends were cut back, 5 bases at V and 7 bases at J, with 20 bases in the middle. The CDR3 sequence: CASSRPPLQGFGYTF. CDR3 nucleotides: TGTGCCAGCAGCCGCCCCCCGTTACAGGGTTTTGGCTACACCTTC.

The rearrangement joins TRBV30 to TRBJ1-1; D call uncertain. V was trimmed by 3 bases and J by 1 base, leaving 12 bases between them. CDR3 length: 14 residues. Per the germline V gene, CDR1 is GTSNPN and CDR2 is SVGIG (reference sequence). The CDR3 DNA reads TGTGCCTGGAGCGCCTGGGCGAAGAACACTGAAGCTTTCTTT. It translates to CAWSAWAKNTEAFF.

This clone has only a few counts. The J gene is TRBJ2-2, the V gene TRBV3-1 (or the pseudogene TRBV3-2), with a weak D call TRBD1 (5 bases). Germline V lookup: CDR1 LGHDT, CDR2 YNNKEL (reference sequence). The CDR3 has 18 amino acids. The V end lost 0 bases, the J end lost 1 base, and 15 bases lay between the germline ends. CDR3 sequence reads: CASSQEGFETVNTGELFF. The CDR3 coding sequence is TGTGCCAGCAGCCAAGAAGGGTTTGAGACAGTGAACACCGGGGAGCTGTTTTTT.